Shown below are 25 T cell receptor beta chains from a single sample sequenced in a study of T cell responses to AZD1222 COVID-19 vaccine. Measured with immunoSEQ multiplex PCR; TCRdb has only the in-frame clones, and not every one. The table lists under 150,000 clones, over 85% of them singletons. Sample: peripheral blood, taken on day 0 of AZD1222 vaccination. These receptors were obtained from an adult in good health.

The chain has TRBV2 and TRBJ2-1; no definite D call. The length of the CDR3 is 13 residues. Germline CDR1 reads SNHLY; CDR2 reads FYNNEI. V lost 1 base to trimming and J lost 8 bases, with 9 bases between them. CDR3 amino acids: CASSEGSWDEQFF. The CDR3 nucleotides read TGTGCCAGCAGTGAAGGGAGTTGGGATGAGCAGTTCTTC.

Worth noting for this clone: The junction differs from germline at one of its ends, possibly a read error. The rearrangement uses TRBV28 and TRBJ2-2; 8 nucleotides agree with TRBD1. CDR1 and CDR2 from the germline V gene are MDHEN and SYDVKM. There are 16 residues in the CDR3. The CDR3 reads CASSFPGQGYTGELFF. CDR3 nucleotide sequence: TGTGCCAGTAGTTTTCCCGGACAGGGTTACACCGGGGAGCTGTTTTTT.

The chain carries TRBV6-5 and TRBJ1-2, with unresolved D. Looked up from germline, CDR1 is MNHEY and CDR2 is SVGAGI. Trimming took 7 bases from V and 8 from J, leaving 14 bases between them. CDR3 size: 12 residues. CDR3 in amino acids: CASTPNWGGYTF. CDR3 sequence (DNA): TGTGCCAGCACCCCTAACTGGGGAGGCTACACCTTC.

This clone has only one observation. This CDR3 reads CATRGGTGRTDTQYF. The CDR3 nucleotides read TGTGCCACCAGGGGGGGGACAGGGAGGACAGATACGCAGTATTTT. This rearrangement joins TRBV24-1 to TRBJ2-3; 9 positions agree with TRBD1. The germline gives CDR1 KGHDR, CDR2 SFDVKD. V shed 7 bases and J 3 bases; nucleotides not matched to a gene: 7. The CDR3 spans 15 residues.

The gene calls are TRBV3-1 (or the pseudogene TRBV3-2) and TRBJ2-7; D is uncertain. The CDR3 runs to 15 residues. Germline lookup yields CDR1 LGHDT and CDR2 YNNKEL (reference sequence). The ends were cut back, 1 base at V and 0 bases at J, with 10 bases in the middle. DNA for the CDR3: TGTGCCAGCAGCCAAGGCCCTATCAGCTCCTACGAGCAGTACTTC. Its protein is CASSQGPISSYEQYF.

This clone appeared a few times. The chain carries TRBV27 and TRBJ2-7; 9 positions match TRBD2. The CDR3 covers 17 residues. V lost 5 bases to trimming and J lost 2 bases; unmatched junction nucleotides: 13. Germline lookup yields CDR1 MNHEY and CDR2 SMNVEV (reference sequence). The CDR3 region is CASSTRKLAGAPYEQYF. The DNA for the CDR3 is TGTGCCAGCAGTACGAGAAAATTAGCGGGGGCCCCCTACGAGCAGTACTTC.

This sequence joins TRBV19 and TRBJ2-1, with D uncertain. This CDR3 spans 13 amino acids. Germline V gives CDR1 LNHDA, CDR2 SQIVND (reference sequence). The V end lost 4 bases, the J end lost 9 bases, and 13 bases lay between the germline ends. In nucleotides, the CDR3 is TGTGCCAGTAGTACTAGTACACCCGGTGAGCAGTTCTTC. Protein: CASSTSTPGEQFF.

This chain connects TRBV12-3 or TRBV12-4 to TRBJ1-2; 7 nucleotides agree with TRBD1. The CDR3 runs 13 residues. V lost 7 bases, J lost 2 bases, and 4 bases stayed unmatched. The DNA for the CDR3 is TGTGCCAGCACTCAGGGGGGGAACTATGGCTACACCTTC. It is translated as CASTQGGNYGYTF.

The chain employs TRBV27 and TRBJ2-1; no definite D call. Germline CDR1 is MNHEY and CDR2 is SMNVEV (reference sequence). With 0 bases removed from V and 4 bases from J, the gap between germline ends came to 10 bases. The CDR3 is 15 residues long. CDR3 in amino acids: CASSLSTAHYNEQFF. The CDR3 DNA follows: TGTGCCAGCAGTTTATCCACAGCGCATTACAATGAGCAGTTCTTC.

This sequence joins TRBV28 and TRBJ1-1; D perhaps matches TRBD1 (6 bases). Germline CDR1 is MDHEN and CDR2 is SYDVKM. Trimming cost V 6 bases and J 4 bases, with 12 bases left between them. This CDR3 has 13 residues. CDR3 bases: TGTGCCAGCAGAACAGGGCCCAGCACTGAAGCTTTCTTT. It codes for CASRTGPSTEAFF.

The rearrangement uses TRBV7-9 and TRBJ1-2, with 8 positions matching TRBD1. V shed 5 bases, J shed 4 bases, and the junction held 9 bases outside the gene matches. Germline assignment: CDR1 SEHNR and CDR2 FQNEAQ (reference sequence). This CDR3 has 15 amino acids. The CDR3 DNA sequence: TGTGCCAGCAGCCTTGGACAGGGCCAGAGCTATGGCTACACCTTC. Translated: CASSLGQGQSYGYTF.

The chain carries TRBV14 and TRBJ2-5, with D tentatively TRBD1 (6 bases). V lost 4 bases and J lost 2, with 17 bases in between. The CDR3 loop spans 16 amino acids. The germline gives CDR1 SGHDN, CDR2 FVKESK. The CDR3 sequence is CASSPLGTFGQETQYF. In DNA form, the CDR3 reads TGTGCCAGCAGCCCCCTGGGGACATTCGGACAAGAGACCCAGTACTTC. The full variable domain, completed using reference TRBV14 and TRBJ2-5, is EAGVTQFPSHSVIEKGQTVTLRCDPISGHDNLYWYRRVMGKEIKFLLHFVKESKQDESGMPNNRFLAERTGGTYSTLKVQPAELEDSGVYFCASSPLGTFGQETQYFGPGTRLLVL.

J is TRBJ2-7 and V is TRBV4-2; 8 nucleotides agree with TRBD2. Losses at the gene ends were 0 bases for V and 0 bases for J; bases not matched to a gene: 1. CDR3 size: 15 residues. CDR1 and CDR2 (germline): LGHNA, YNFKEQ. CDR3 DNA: TGTGCCAGCAGCCAAGAACTAGCGGCCTCCTACGAGCAGTACTTC. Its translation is CASSQELAASYEQYF.

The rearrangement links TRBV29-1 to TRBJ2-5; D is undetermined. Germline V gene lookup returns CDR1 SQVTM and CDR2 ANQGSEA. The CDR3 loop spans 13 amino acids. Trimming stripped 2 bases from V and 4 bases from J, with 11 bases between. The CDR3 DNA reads TGCAGCGTTGAAATGGTAGTAGGAGAGACCCAGTACTTC. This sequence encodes CSVEMVVGETQYF.

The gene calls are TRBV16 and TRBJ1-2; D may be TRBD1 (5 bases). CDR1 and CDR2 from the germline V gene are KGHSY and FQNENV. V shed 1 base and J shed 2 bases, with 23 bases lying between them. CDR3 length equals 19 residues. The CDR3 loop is CASSQLGPRGINENYGYTF. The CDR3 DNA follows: TGTGCCAGCAGCCAATTGGGTCCCCGGGGGATAAACGAGAACTATGGCTACACCTTC.

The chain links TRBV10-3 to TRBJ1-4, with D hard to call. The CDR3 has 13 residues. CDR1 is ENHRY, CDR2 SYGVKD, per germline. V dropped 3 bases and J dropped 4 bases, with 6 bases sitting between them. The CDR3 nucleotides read TGTGCCATCAGTGACAGGCTTAATGAAAAACTGTTTTTT. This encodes CAISDRLNEKLFF.

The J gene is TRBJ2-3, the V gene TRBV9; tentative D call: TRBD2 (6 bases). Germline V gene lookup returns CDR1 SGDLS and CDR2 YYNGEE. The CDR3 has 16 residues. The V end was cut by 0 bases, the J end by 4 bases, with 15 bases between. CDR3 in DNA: TGTGCCAGCAGCGTAGCGGCCAGCGCGGGATCAGATACGCAGTATTTT. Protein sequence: CASSVAASAGSDTQYF.

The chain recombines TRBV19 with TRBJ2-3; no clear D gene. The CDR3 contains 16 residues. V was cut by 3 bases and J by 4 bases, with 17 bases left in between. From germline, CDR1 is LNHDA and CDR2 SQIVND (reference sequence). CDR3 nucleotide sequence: TGTGCCAGTAGTATCTGGACCGCGAATCGTCCAGATACGCAGTATTTT. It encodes CASSIWTANRPDTQYF.

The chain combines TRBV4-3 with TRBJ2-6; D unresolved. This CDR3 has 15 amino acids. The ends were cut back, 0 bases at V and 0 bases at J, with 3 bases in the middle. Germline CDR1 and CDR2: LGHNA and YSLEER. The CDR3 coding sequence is TGCGCCAGCAGCCAAGAAAGCTCTGGGGCCAACGTCCTGACTTTC. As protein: CASSQESSGANVLTF.

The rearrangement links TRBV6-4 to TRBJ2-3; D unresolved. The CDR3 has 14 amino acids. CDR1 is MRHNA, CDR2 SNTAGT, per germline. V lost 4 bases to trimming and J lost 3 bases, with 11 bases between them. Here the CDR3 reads CASSGGQATDTQYF. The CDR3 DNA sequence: TGTGCCAGCAGTGGGGGTCAGGCGACAGATACGCAGTATTTT.

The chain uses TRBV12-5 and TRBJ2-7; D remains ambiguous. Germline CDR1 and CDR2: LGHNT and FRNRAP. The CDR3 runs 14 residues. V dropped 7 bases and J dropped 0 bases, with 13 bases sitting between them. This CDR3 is CASASYMDSYEQYF. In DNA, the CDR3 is TGTGCTAGTGCCAGTTACATGGACTCCTACGAGCAGTACTTC. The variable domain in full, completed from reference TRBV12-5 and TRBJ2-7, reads DARVTQTPRHKVTEMGQEVTMRCQPILGHNTVFWYRQTMMQGLELLAYFRNRAPLDDSGMPKDRFSAEMPDATLATLKIQPSEPRDSAVYFCASASYMDSYEQYFGPGTRLTVT.

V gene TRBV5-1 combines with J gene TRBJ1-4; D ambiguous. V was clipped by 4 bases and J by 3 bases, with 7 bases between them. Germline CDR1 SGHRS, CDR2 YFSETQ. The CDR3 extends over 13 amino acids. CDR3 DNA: TGCGCCAGCAGCACCAGTCCTAATGAAAAACTGTTTTTT. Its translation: CASSTSPNEKLFF.

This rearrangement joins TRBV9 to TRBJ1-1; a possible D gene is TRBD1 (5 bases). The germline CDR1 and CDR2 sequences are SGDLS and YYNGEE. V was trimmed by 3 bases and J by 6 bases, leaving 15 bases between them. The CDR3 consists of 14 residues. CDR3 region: CASSGGRRGAEAFF. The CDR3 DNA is TGTGCCAGCAGCGGAGGGAGGCGGGGCGCTGAAGCTTTCTTT.

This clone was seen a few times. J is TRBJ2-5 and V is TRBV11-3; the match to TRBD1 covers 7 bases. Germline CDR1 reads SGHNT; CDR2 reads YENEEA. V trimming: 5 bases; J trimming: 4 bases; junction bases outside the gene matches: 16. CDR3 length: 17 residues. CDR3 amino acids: CASSRQGVLTIPETQYF. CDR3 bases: TGTGCCAGCAGCCGACAGGGCGTATTAACTATCCCAGAGACCCAGTACTTC. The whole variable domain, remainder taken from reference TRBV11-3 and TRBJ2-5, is EAGVVQSPRYKIIEKKQPVAFWCNPISGHNTLYWYLQNLGQGPELLIRYENEEAVDDSQLPKDRFSAERLKGVDSTLKIQPAELGDSAVYLCASSRQGVLTIPETQYFGPGTRLLVL.

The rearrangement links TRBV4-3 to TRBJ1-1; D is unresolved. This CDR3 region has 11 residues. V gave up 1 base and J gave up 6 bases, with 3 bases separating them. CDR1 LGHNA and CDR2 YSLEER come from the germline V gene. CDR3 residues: CASSQGAEAFF. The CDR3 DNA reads TGCGCCAGCAGCCAAGGGGCTGAAGCTTTCTTT.